What follows are 31 T cell receptor beta chains derived from one specimen sequenced in a study of shared clonotypes between healthy human individuals. CD8 cells regarded as naive lacked CD45RO, were positively chosen for CCR7, and omitted terminally differentiated effector memory CD45RA+ cells. Method: immunoSEQ multiplex PCR; TCRdb's copy keeps in-frame clones and lacks some. The table has around 620,000 clones, 90% to 95% seen once. Sequencing input: naive CD8+ T cells sorted from blood. These receptors were obtained from a woman aged 30 to 39 in good health.

The chain employs TRBV7-8 and TRBJ1-1; weak D call: TRBD1 (6 bases). The V and J ends lost 2 bases and 7 bases respectively, with 11 bases between them. CDR1 is SGHVS and CDR2 is FQNEAQ in the germline V gene. The CDR3 loop spans 13 amino acids. CDR3 coding DNA: TGTGCCAGCAGCTTACCCGGACAGTTTGAAGCTTTCTTT. It is translated as CASSLPGQFEAFF.

The J gene is TRBJ2-5, the V gene TRBV27; 9 nucleotides agree with TRBD2. The junction had 10 bases not matched to a gene; V was cut back by 6 bases and J by 5 bases. Germline V gives CDR1 MNHEY, CDR2 SMNVEV (reference sequence). This CDR3 is built from 15 residues. The CDR3 nucleotides read TGTGCCAGCAGACCCCCGGCTAGCGGGATGGAGACCCAGTACTTC. Protein sequence: CASRPPASGMETQYF.

The rearrangement links TRBV27 to TRBJ2-7; D may be TRBD1 (5 bases). The CDR3 is 13 amino acids. Germline V gene lookup returns CDR1 MNHEY and CDR2 SMNVEV (reference sequence). Trimming took off 5 bases at V and 4 bases at J, with 12 bases between the two ends. CDR3 DNA: TGTGCCAGCAGTAACTTACAGGATTACGAGCAGTACTTC. This codes for CASSNLQDYEQYF.

This clone occurred once. Different DNA sequences within this sample yield the same CDR3. V is TRBV7-9 and J is TRBJ2-7; possible D gene TRBD2, 6 bases. The CDR3 length is 13 residues. The V and J ends lost 5 bases and 1 base respectively, with 9 bases between them. CDR1 and CDR2 (germline): SEHNR, FQNEAQ (reference sequence). The DNA for the CDR3 is TGTGCCAGCAGCCCTGGGGGGTCCTACGAGCAGTACTTC. Translated, it gives CASSPGGSYEQYF.

The chain uses TRBV27 and TRBJ2-7; unclear D gene. The CDR3 sequence is 14 residues long. Looked up from germline, CDR1 is MNHEY and CDR2 is SMNVEV (reference sequence). V lost 5 bases to trimming and J lost 2 bases, with 13 bases between them. The CDR3 DNA reads as TGTGCCAGCAGTCCGCCCTCATCTCCCTACGAGCAGTACTTC. It specifies CASSPPSSPYEQYF.

The V call is TRBV15, the J call TRBJ2-1, with D possibly being TRBD2 (5 bases). Between the trimmed V and J ends, which lost 2 bases and 0 bases, there was a span of 17 bases. This CDR3 is 18 amino acids long. Germline V gene sequence: CDR1 LNHNV, CDR2 YYDKDF (reference sequence). The CDR3 nucleotides read TGTGCCACCAGCAGAACAATTGGCGGGCCCAGCTCCTACAATGAGCAGTTCTTC. This sequence encodes CATSRTIGGPSSYNEQFF. Variable domain in full (rest from reference TRBV15 and TRBJ2-1): DAMVIQNPRYQVTQFGKPVTLSCSQTLNHNVMYWYQQKSSQAPKLLFHYYDKDFNNEADTPDNFQSRRPNTSFCFLDIRSPGLGDTAMYLCATSRTIGGPSSYNEQFFGPGTRLTVL.

The CDR3 sequence is CASGFSAGRSGTEAFF. The CDR3 nucleotides are TGTGCTAGTGGTTTTTCGGCAGGGAGGTCCGGCACTGAAGCTTTCTTT. J is TRBJ1-1 and V is TRBV12-5, with D possibly being TRBD1 (5 bases). V dropped 3 bases and J dropped 4 bases, with 18 bases sitting between them. CDR3 length equals 16 residues. In germline, CDR1 is LGHNT, CDR2 FRNRAP.

The chain recombines TRBV7-9 with TRBJ2-7; a possible D gene is TRBD1 (5 bases). The germline V gene encodes CDR1 SEHNR and CDR2 FQNEAQ (reference sequence). The CDR3 has 15 residues. The V gene lost 2 bases and the J gene lost 0 bases, with 11 bases spanning the gap. CDR3 sequence (DNA): TGTGCCAGCAGCTTAAGGGCAGGGCCCTCCTACGAGCAGTACTTC. Protein sequence: CASSLRAGPSYEQYF.

This clone was detected only once. The gene calls are TRBV27 and TRBJ1-1; D call uncertain. Germline CDR1 reads MNHEY; CDR2 reads SMNVEV (reference sequence). Trimming stripped 0 bases from V and 3 bases from J, with 5 bases between. The CDR3 has 13 residues. The CDR3 DNA reads TGTGCCAGCAGTTTATCTCGGTACACTGAAGCTTTCTTT. The encoded protein is CASSLSRYTEAFF.

With respect to this clone: This sample also contains other DNA sequences that code for the same CDR3. The chain couples TRBV5-1 to TRBJ2-7; TRBD2 agrees at 9 bases. Germline values: CDR1 SGHRS, CDR2 YFSETQ. CDR3 length: 14 amino acids. J gave up 4 bases and V 2 bases, and 4 bases lay outside the gene matches. DNA for the CDR3: TGCGCCAGCAGCTTAGCGGGAGGTTCGTACGAGCAGTACTTC. It is translated as CASSLAGGSYEQYF. Full variable domain (remainder filled in from reference TRBV5-1 and TRBJ2-7): KAGVTQTPRYLIKTRGQQVTLSCSPISGHRSVSWYQQTPGQGLQFLFEYFSETQRNKGNFPGRFSGRQFSNSRSEMNVSTLELGDSALYLCASSLAGGSYEQYFGPGTRLTVT.

In its sample, this clone was seen once. Other DNA sequences of this sample code for an identical CDR3. The rearrangement joins TRBV18 to TRBJ2-7; D call uncertain. The germline gives CDR1 KGHSH, CDR2 LQKENI. V was cut by 2 bases and J by 3 bases, with 5 bases left in between. CDR3 length: 12 residues. The CDR3 loop is CASSPGGYEQYF. CDR3 in DNA: TGTGCCAGCTCACCAGGCGGCTACGAGCAGTACTTC. Filled out from reference TRBV18 and TRBJ2-7, the complete variable domain reads NAGVMQNPRHLVRRRGQEARLRCSPMKGHSHVYWYRQLPEEGLKFMVYLQKENIIDESGMPKERFSAEFPKEGPSILRIQQVVRGDSAAYFCASSPGGYEQYFGPGTRLTVT.

The V gene is TRBV19, the J gene TRBJ2-1; D remains ambiguous. Germline CDR1 is LNHDA and CDR2 is SQIVND (reference sequence). CDR3 length: 13 amino acids. V was pared by 3 bases and J by 10 bases, with 13 bases between. The CDR3 coding sequence is TGTGCCAGTAGTATTGAGCCTCACCTAGAGCAGTTCTTC. Translation: CASSIEPHLEQFF.

The V call is TRBV7-9, the J call TRBJ1-1; D call uncertain. CDR1 is SEHNR and CDR2 is FQNEAQ in the germline V gene (reference sequence). Trimming pared 5 bases from V and 7 bases from J, leaving 11 bases between. This CDR3 spans 12 amino acids. The CDR3 loop reads CASSRGAVEAFF. The CDR3 DNA sequence: TGTGCCAGCAGCCGGGGAGCGGTTGAAGCTTTCTTT.

The chain recombines TRBV4-1 with TRBJ2-7; 8 positions match TRBD1. The CDR3 has 13 amino acids. Unmatched junction bases numbered 5, after V lost 3 bases and J lost 7 bases. The germline V gene encodes CDR1 MGHRA and CDR2 YSYEKL. The CDR3 nucleotides are TGCGCCAGCAGCCAGGCAGGGGGCCGAGAGCAGTACTTC. It codes for CASSQAGGREQYF.

V is TRBV7-6 and J is TRBJ1-1; D might be TRBD1 (5 bases). This CDR3 comprises 14 residues. V was shortened by 6 bases and J by 5 bases, with 16 bases between the two germline ends. Germline loops: CDR1 SGHVS, CDR2 FNYEAQ. The CDR3 sequence: CASRSVGVLTEAFF. CDR3 sequence (DNA): TGTGCCAGCAGGTCCGTGGGGGTTCTTACTGAAGCTTTCTTT.

The rearrangement links TRBV28 to TRBJ1-5; D unclear. This CDR3 contains 12 residues. CDR1 and CDR2 from the germline V gene are MDHEN and SYDVKM. V was clipped by 3 bases and J by 6 bases, with 6 bases between them. CDR3 sequence reads: CASSFLGQPQHF. In DNA form, the CDR3 reads TGTGCCAGCAGTTTTTTGGGTCAGCCCCAGCATTTT.

The chain combines TRBV14 with TRBJ2-1, with D unclear. There are 11 residues in the CDR3. Trimming took 4 bases from V and 8 from J, leaving 6 bases between them. Germline V gives CDR1 SGHDN, CDR2 FVKESK. The CDR3 coding sequence is TGTGCCAGCAGCCCCGGGCATGAGCAGTTCTTC. As protein: CASSPGHEQFF.

The chain employs TRBV28 and TRBJ1-4; a weak D match, TRBD1 (5 bases). Trimming removed 4 bases at V and 6 bases at J, with 9 bases between. The CDR3 is made up of 13 amino acids. Germline CDR1 is MDHEN and CDR2 is SYDVKM. DNA of the CDR3: TGTGCCAGCAGTTACCAGGGTTATGAAAAACTGTTTTTT. It translates to CASSYQGYEKLFF.

This chain links TRBV19 with TRBJ2-2; D not resolved. Germline V CDR1 and CDR2: LNHDA, SQIVND (reference sequence). Trimming took 6 bases from V and 7 from J, leaving 12 bases between them. CDR3 length equals 13 residues. DNA for the CDR3: TGTGCCAGTAGACCACCCTTCCTCGGGGAGCTGTTTTTT. It yields the protein CASRPPFLGELFF. Complete variable domain (other parts from reference TRBV19 and TRBJ2-2): DGGITQSPKYLFRKEGQNVTLSCEQNLNHDAMYWYRQDPGQGLRLIYYSQIVNDFQKGDIAEGYSVSREKKESFPLTVTSAQKNPTAFYLCASRPPFLGELFFGEGSRLTVL.

The J gene is TRBJ1-5, the V gene TRBV29-1; D remains ambiguous. V shed 6 bases and J shed 2 bases, with 8 bases lying between them. The CDR3 loop spans 12 amino acids. Germline V gives CDR1 SQVTM, CDR2 ANQGSEA. Written as DNA, the CDR3 is TGCAGCGTCGTATCCGGCAATCAGCCCCAGCATTTT. It is translated as CSVVSGNQPQHF. Using reference TRBV29-1 and TRBJ1-5 for the parts outside the CDR3, the full variable domain is SAVISQKPSRDICQRGTSLTIQCQVDSQVTMMFWYRQQPGQSLTLIATANQGSEATYESGFVIDKFPISRPNLTFSTLTVSNMSPEDSSIYLCSVVSGNQPQHFGDGTRLSIL.

The rearrangement joins TRBV19 to TRBJ1-5, with D possibly TRBD1 on 6 matching bases. The CDR3 runs to 13 residues. Germline values: CDR1 LNHDA, CDR2 SQIVND (reference sequence). Trimming stripped 10 bases from V and 7 bases from J, with 17 bases between. CDR3 nucleotides: TGTGCCACCATGATGGGGGCTGGACAGCCCCAGCATTTT. Protein sequence: CATMMGAGQPQHF.

The V and J genes are TRBV9 and TRBJ2-2, with D tentatively TRBD1 or TRBD2 (6 bases each). This CDR3 is built from 15 residues. V lost 4 bases, J lost 9 bases, and 19 bases lay in between. Germline V gene data show CDR1 as SGDLS and CDR2 as YYNGEE. CDR3 in amino acids: CASSPRDPGGWELFF. DNA of the CDR3: TGTGCCAGCAGCCCTCGAGACCCCGGGGGCTGGGAGCTGTTTTTT.

This clone was counted between two and nine times. The gene calls are TRBV27 and TRBJ1-4, with D unclear. Trimming pared 3 bases from V and 2 bases from J, leaving 4 bases between. The germline V gene encodes CDR1 MNHEY and CDR2 SMNVEV (reference sequence). This CDR3 comprises 13 residues. The CDR3 bases are TGTGCCAGCAGTTTCGTGACTAATGAAAAACTGTTTTTT. It yields the protein CASSFVTNEKLFF.

V gene TRBV28 combines with J gene TRBJ2-5; D uncertain. In germline, CDR1 is MDHEN, CDR2 SYDVKM. The V end was cut by 2 bases, the J end by 3 bases, with 16 bases between. The CDR3 is 16 residues long. CDR3 amino acids: CASSLTLMGRKETQYF. In DNA form, the CDR3 reads TGTGCCAGCAGTTTAACGCTTATGGGCAGAAAAGAGACCCAGTACTTC.

The chain has TRBV7-8 and TRBJ2-7; 9 nucleotides line up with TRBD2. The CDR3 spans 14 residues. J was trimmed by 2 bases and V by 6 bases; bases with no gene match: 5. The germline V gene has CDR1 SGHVS and CDR2 FQNEAQ. The CDR3 loop reads CASSRLADTYEQYF. For the CDR3, the DNA is TGTGCCAGCAGTAGACTAGCGGATACCTACGAGCAGTACTTC.

This chain joins TRBV5-6 and TRBJ2-7; 7 bases line up with TRBD2. V gave up 4 bases and J gave up 2 bases; unmatched junction bases: 12. This CDR3 spans 16 amino acids. The germline V gene has CDR1 SGHDT and CDR2 YYEEEE. This chain's CDR3 is CASSTLAGLLTYEQYF. The DNA of the CDR3 is TGTGCCAGCAGCACCTTAGCGGGCCTGCTTACCTACGAGCAGTACTTC.

The rearrangement links TRBV7-8 to TRBJ1-2, with 10 bases matching TRBD1. The CDR3 loop spans 12 amino acids. Losses at the gene ends were 6 bases for V and 11 bases for J; bases not matched to a gene: 6. Germline values: CDR1 SGHVS, CDR2 FQNEAQ. The chain's CDR3 is CASRPGTGEYTF. The CDR3 coding sequence is TGTGCCAGCAGACCCGGGACAGGGGAATACACCTTC.

This clone showed up just once. The chain carries TRBV5-6 and TRBJ1-4; D call uncertain. Germline-derived CDR1 and CDR2 are SGHDT and YYEEEE. The CDR3 extends over 14 amino acids. V was cut by 0 bases and J by 5 bases, with 8 bases left in between. The DNA for the CDR3 is TGTGCCAGCAGCTTGGGACAAGTAAATGAAAAACTGTTTTTT. It specifies CASSLGQVNEKLFF.

This chain joins TRBV20-1 and TRBJ1-1; D is unclear. The CDR3 has 11 residues. In germline, CDR1 is DFQATT, CDR2 SNEGSKA (reference sequence). V was clipped by 5 bases and J by 0 bases, with 4 bases between them. The CDR3 loop is CSAHLNTEAFF. The CDR3 coding sequence is TGCAGTGCTCATCTGAACACTGAAGCTTTCTTT.

The chain employs TRBV5-8 and TRBJ1-1; no clear D gene. V gave up 1 base and J gave up 1 base, with 20 bases separating them. CDR3 length equals 18 residues. The germline V gene has CDR1 SGHTS and CDR2 YDEGEE. This chain's CDR3 is CASSLLTLILPANTEAFF. CDR3 nucleotides: TGTGCCAGCAGCTTGCTGACCCTGATCCTTCCGGCGAACACTGAAGCTTTCTTT.

J is TRBJ2-1 and V is TRBV29-1, with TRBD2 matching over 9 bases. The CDR3 is 15 residues long. J lost 0 bases, V lost 6 bases, and 6 bases had no gene match. Germline CDR1 is SQVTM and CDR2 is ANQGSEA. The CDR3 loop reads CSVDDSGSSYNEQFF. The CDR3 DNA reads as TGCAGCGTGGACGATAGCGGGAGCTCCTACAATGAGCAGTTCTTC.